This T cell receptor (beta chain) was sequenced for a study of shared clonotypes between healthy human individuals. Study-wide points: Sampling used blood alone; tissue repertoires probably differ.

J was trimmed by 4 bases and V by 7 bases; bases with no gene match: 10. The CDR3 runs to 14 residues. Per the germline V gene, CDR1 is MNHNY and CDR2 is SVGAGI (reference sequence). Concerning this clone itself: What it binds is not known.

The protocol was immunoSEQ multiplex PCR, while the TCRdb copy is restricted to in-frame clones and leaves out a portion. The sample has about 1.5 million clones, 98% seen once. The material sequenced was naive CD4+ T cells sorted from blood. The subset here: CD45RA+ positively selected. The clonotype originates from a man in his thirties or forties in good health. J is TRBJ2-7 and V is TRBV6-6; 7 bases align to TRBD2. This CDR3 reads CASKRASGIYEQYF. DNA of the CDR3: TGTGCCAGCAAACGGGCTAGCGGTATTTACGAGCAGTACTTC.